These 22 T cell receptor beta chains originate from one sample sequenced in a study of cytotoxic CD8 clonotypes in ibrutinib-treated CLL. Produced via immunoSEQ multiplex PCR; TCRdb's table is partial and in-frame only. The repertoire holds more than 300,000 clones, with 80% as singletons. The source material was PBMCs, sampled before ibrutinib treatment. These receptors were collected from a human donor with chronic lymphocytic leukemia.

The chain couples TRBV11-1 to TRBJ2-7; D is undetermined. With 3 bases removed from V and 3 bases from J, the gap between germline ends came to 12 bases. In germline, CDR1 is SGHAT, CDR2 FQDESV (reference sequence). The CDR3 loop spans 14 amino acids. The CDR3 reads CASSFDGRSYEQYF. The CDR3 DNA reads TGTGCCAGCAGCTTTGACGGTCGGAGCTACGAGCAGTACTTC.

The rearrangement joins TRBV5-6 to TRBJ2-7, with 9 bases lining up with TRBD2. With 6 bases clipped from V and 5 bases from J, the junction kept 15 bases outside the gene matches. The germline CDR1 and CDR2 sequences are SGHDT and YYEEEE. The CDR3 covers 16 residues. The CDR3 protein is CASKGGLASWWDEQYF. DNA for the CDR3: TGTGCCAGCAAGGGGGGACTAGCCTCGTGGTGGGACGAGCAGTACTTC.

The chain carries TRBV5-6 and TRBJ2-7; D uncertain. Germline lookup yields CDR1 SGHDT and CDR2 YYEEEE. This CDR3 has 12 residues. V gave up 0 bases and J gave up 6 bases, with 7 bases separating them. CDR3 nucleotide sequence: TGTGCCAGCAGCTTGGGTGTCCTCGAGCAGTACTTC. Translation gives CASSLGVLEQYF.

The V and J genes are TRBV7-9 and TRBJ2-7, with TRBD1 matching over 8 bases. Germline assignment: CDR1 SEHNR and CDR2 FQNEAQ (reference sequence). V dropped 2 bases and J dropped 3; count of bases not matched to a gene: 9. The CDR3 is 16 amino acids. The CDR3, as DNA: TGTGCCAGCAGCTTAACCCCGGGACAGGCGAACTACGAGCAGTACTTC. Translating it yields CASSLTPGQANYEQYF.

This chain links TRBV5-6 with TRBJ1-1, with 12 bases aligning to TRBD1. V shed 4 bases, J shed 4 bases, and the junction held 8 bases outside the gene matches. The CDR3 is 16 amino acids. The germline gives CDR1 SGHDT, CDR2 YYEEEE. The DNA of the CDR3 is TGTGCCAGCAGCATCGGGACAGGGGGCTTGAGCACTGAAGCTTTCTTT. Its protein is CASSIGTGGLSTEAFF.

The chain recombines TRBV11-2 with TRBJ2-1; 10 bases align to TRBD2. Germline CDR1 is SGHAT and CDR2 is FQNNGV. This CDR3 has 18 amino acids. J gave up 4 bases and V 2 bases, and 11 bases lay outside the gene matches. The DNA for the CDR3 is TGTGCCAGCAGCTTAAGGGGGTTCGGGACTAGCGTTTACAATGAGCAGTTCTTC. The encoded protein is CASSLRGFGTSVYNEQFF.

The chain has TRBV9 and TRBJ2-7; no definite D call. The CDR3 totals 14 residues. Trimming pared 0 bases from V and 5 bases from J, leaving 12 bases between. Per the germline V gene, CDR1 is SGDLS and CDR2 is YYNGEE. CDR3 sequence reads: CASSVAGPKHEQYF. The CDR3 DNA is TGTGCCAGCAGCGTAGCTGGGCCAAAGCACGAGCAGTACTTC.

The chain recombines TRBV10-3 with TRBJ1-5; 8 bases fit TRBD1. Trimming removed 4 bases from V and 1 base from J; junction bases left unmatched: 0. This CDR3 contains 14 residues. Germline lookup yields CDR1 ENHRY and CDR2 SYGVKD. The CDR3 DNA reads as TGTGCCATCAGTGGGACAGGGAGCAATCAGCCCCAGCATTTT. It yields the protein CAISGTGSNQPQHF.

The chain recombines TRBV7-2 with TRBJ2-3; D call uncertain. The CDR3 is 15 residues long. The germline gives CDR1 SGHTA, CDR2 FQGNSA. Between the trimmed V and J ends, which lost 1 base and 5 bases, there was a span of 13 bases. The chain's CDR3 is CASSLGQLFRDTQYF. As DNA, the CDR3 is TGTGCCAGCAGCTTAGGGCAGCTATTTAGAGATACGCAGTATTTT.

The J gene is TRBJ1-1, the V gene TRBV29-1, with 8 bases identical to TRBD1. The CDR3 extends over 11 amino acids. Germline V CDR1 and CDR2: SQVTM, ANQGSEA. The J segment lost 5 bases and the V segment lost 7 bases, leaving 3 bases of the junction unmatched. CDR3 sequence reads: CSAQGGTEAFF. CDR3 coding DNA: TGCAGCGCACAGGGGGGGACTGAAGCTTTCTTT.

The chain links TRBV9 to TRBJ2-7; weak D call: TRBD2 (6 bases). CDR1 is SGDLS, CDR2 YYNGEE, per germline. V lost 3 bases and J lost 0, with 13 bases in between. This CDR3 is 15 amino acids long. CDR3: CASSASAGSSYEQYF. The CDR3 DNA sequence: TGTGCCAGCAGCGCTAGCGCGGGTAGCTCCTACGAGCAGTACTTC.

This chain links TRBV7-9 with TRBJ1-1, with D hard to call. Trimming removed 6 bases at V and 8 bases at J, with 10 bases between. CDR1 and CDR2 (germline): SEHNR, FQNEAQ (reference sequence). The CDR3 is made up of 11 amino acids. The CDR3 is CASSYNIEAFF. Here the CDR3 DNA reads TGTGCCAGCAGTTACAATATAGAAGCTTTCTTT. Looking up the rest from reference TRBV7-9 and TRBJ1-1 gives the full variable domain: DTGVSQNPRHKITKRGQNVTFRCDPISEHNRLYWYRQTLGQGPEFLTYFQNEAQLEKSRLLSDRFSAERPKGSFSTLEIQRTEQGDSAMYLCASSYNIEAFFGQGTRLTVV.

This clone has a handful of counts. J is TRBJ2-2 and V is TRBV7-7; D is perhaps TRBD1 (6 bases). The V gene lost 5 bases and the J gene lost 0 bases, with 13 bases spanning the gap. The CDR3 is 16 amino acids. Per germline, CDR1 SSHAT and CDR2 FNYEAQ (reference sequence). The CDR3 is CASSPDSLANTGELFF. DNA of the CDR3: TGTGCCAGCAGCCCGGACAGTCTGGCGAACACCGGGGAGCTGTTTTTT.

The chain recombines TRBV7-2 with TRBJ1-2; perhaps TRBD1 as D (5 bases). Trimming removed 9 bases at V and 2 bases at J, with 10 bases between. Germline V CDR1 and CDR2: SGHTA, FQGNSA. The CDR3 spans 12 residues. The CDR3: CASGGGNYGYTF. The DNA of the CDR3 is TGTGCCAGTGGTGGGGGGAACTATGGCTACACCTTC.

This clone was recorded a few times. The chain recombines TRBV15 with TRBJ2-2; the D is unclear. The germline gives CDR1 LNHNV, CDR2 YYDKDF (reference sequence). This CDR3 has 13 residues. With 2 bases removed from V and 6 bases from J, the gap between germline ends came to 7 bases. The DNA of the CDR3 is TGTGCCACCAGCAGAAGGGATCCCGGGGAGCTGTTTTTT. It is translated as CATSRRDPGELFF.

The chain joins TRBV7-7 to TRBJ2-5; 7 nucleotides align to TRBD1. Trimming took 5 bases from V and 4 from J; bases not matched to a gene: 7. The CDR3 spans 14 residues. CDR1 is SSHAT, CDR2 FNYEAQ, per germline (reference sequence). CDR3 in DNA: TGTGCCAGCAGCCCTACAGGGGTGGGAGAGACCCAGTACTTC. As protein: CASSPTGVGETQYF.

The chain recombines TRBV7-2 with TRBJ2-7; 9 bases map to TRBD1. The CDR3 is made up of 15 amino acids. Unmatched junction bases numbered 4, after V lost 4 bases and J lost 0 bases. Germline V CDR1 and CDR2: SGHTA, FQGNSA. In DNA, the CDR3 is TGTGCCAGCAGCTACCTGACAGGGGGCTCCTACGAGCAGTACTTC. Translated: CASSYLTGGSYEQYF.

Note on this clone: Other DNA sequences in this specimen translate into the identical CDR3. The V gene is TRBV25-1, the J gene TRBJ2-7; D gene unclear. Germline V CDR1 and CDR2: MGHDK, SYGVNS. The V and J ends lost 6 bases and 0 bases respectively, with 6 bases between them. CDR3 length equals 12 residues. The CDR3 bases are TGTGCCAGCAGCCCAAGCTCCTACGAGCAGTACTTC. This sequence encodes CASSPSSYEQYF.

The rearrangement uses TRBV19 and TRBJ1-2; D not certain. Trimming removed 5 bases from V and 0 bases from J, with 7 bases in between. Germline V gene sequence: CDR1 LNHDA, CDR2 SQIVND (reference sequence). The CDR3 runs to 13 residues. The CDR3 sequence: CASSVAANYGYTF. DNA for the CDR3: TGTGCCAGTAGTGTAGCAGCTAACTATGGCTACACCTTC.

The chain joins TRBV28 to TRBJ2-3, with D tentatively TRBD2 (6 bases). CDR1 MDHEN and CDR2 SYDVKM come from the germline V gene. Trimming removed 8 bases from V and 4 bases from J, with 19 bases in between. The CDR3 consists of 15 residues. The CDR3 DNA sequence: TGTGCCAGCCCCGCGAGACTAGGGGCGCCAGATACGCAGTATTTT. This gives the protein CASPARLGAPDTQYF.

There are a few counts of this clone. This rearrangement joins TRBV5-4 to TRBJ1-5, with D perhaps TRBD1 (6 bases). The V gene lost 3 bases and the J gene lost 4 bases, with 14 bases spanning the gap. This CDR3 is 15 amino acids long. The germline gives CDR1 SGHNT, CDR2 YYREEE (reference sequence). The CDR3 DNA is TGTGCCAGCAGCTCCGTCCCGGGGACAAATCAGCCCCAGCATTTT. Protein: CASSSVPGTNQPQHF. The whole variable domain, remainder taken from reference TRBV5-4 and TRBJ1-5, is ETGVTQSPTHLIKTRGQQVTLRCSSQSGHNTVSWYQQALGQGPQFIFQYYREEENGRGNFPPRFSGLQFPNYSSELNVNALELDDSALYLCASSSVPGTNQPQHFGDGTRLSIL.

The J gene is TRBJ2-1, the V gene TRBV5-4; 10 bases are a match to TRBD2. The germline CDR1 and CDR2 sequences are SGHNT and YYREEE (reference sequence). With V trimmed by 3 bases and J by 3 bases, 12 bases remained unmatched. The CDR3 is 18 residues long. CDR3 sequence (DNA): TGTGCCAGCAGCTCCCCGGCTAGCGGGAGAGATCGCTACAATGAGCAGTTCTTC. This gives the protein CASSSPASGRDRYNEQFF.